This T cell receptor beta chain came from a study of PD-L1 blockade in urothelial cancer. On the study more broadly: About nine tenths of the roughly 29 patients were men who had bladder-origin urothelial cancer. Whole-study findings and limits: Durable-benefit cases showed more tumor-associated blood clone expansion at 3 weeks.

Concerning this clone itself: The target antigen is unknown.

The ends lost 5 bases at V and 3 bases at J; junction bases unmatched: 5. The CDR3 has 14 residues. The V gene's germline CDR1 is MNHNS and CDR2 SASEGT. Sequencing was performed with immunoSEQ multiplex PCR; in TCRdb, only in-frame clones are kept and a portion is missing. Of around 100,000 clones in the sample, approximately 85% were seen once. The sequence was obtained from a man aged 45-65 years with urothelial cancer. This specimen consisted of PBMCs, obtained around atezolizumab (anti-PD-L1) treatment. The chain combines TRBV6-1 with TRBJ2-3, with 7 bases identical to TRBD1. DNA for the CDR3: TGTGCCAGCAGTTCAGGGGGTTTGACAGATACGCAGTATTTT. This translates into CASSSGGLTDTQYF.